This TCR beta chain was obtained from a study of blood T cell repertoires in COVID-19. Allocation to cohorts depended on clinical history reported by the participants. Exposed enrollees had met someone with a PCR-confirmed or clinician-diagnosed COVID-19 case at some point within the 2 weeks before study entry. In the original workflow: Nucleated cell number was recorded as an estimate derived from reference gene primer amplification. Measured with immunoSEQ multiplex PCR; TCRdb has only the in-frame clones, and not every one. That table supplies the V and J calls and clone size; D and trimming were determined from the DNA. The sample lists over 250,000 clones, approximately 78% occurring once. Germline values: CDR1 MRHNA, CDR2 SNTAGT. The length of the CDR3 is 14 residues. The junction had 2 bases not matched to a gene; V was cut back by 6 bases and J by 8 bases.

The source is a man aged 40-49 years who had been exposed to COVID-19. Sequencing was done on a sample of PBMCs or T cells enriched from blood (not recorded which). This rearrangement joins TRBV6-4 to TRBJ1-6; 12 bases map to TRBD1. CDR3 protein: CASRGQGADSPLHF. The CDR3 DNA follows: TGTGCCAGCAGGGGACAGGGGGCTGATTCACCCCTCCACTTT.